This T cell receptor beta chain originates from a study of blood T cell repertoires in COVID-19. The overall study: Acute-phase and convalescent COVID-19 samples originated in the United States, Italy and Spain. In each case, the material was cDNA or gDNA derived from T cells, B-cell-depleted T cells, or PBMCs.

Study processing details: Nucleated cell number was recorded as an estimate derived from reference gene primer amplification. Here immunoSEQ multiplex PCR was the method, and the copy in TCRdb shows in-frame clones only, minus some. That table furnishes V, J and clone size, whereas the DNA furnished D and trimming. The data contain more than 150,000 clones, 78% of them singletons. The sequence came from a woman older than 75 with active or convalescent COVID-19. Sequenced: peripheral blood.

The CDR3: CASSITGANEQFF. DNA for the CDR3: TGTGCCAGTAGTATTACAGGGGCAAATGAGCAGTTCTTC. The rearrangement links TRBV19 to TRBJ2-1, with 7 bases lining up with TRBD1. The CDR3 is 13 amino acids. CDR1 and CDR2 from the germline V gene are LNHDA and SQIVND (reference sequence). J was trimmed by 7 bases and V by 3 bases; bases with no gene match: 3.